A single sample is the source of the 8 T cell receptor beta chains below, sequenced in a study of T cells after yellow fever vaccination. From the 5' RACE reads, TCRdb called clonotypes with MiXCR, one entry per CDR3 protein. The sample lists about 63,000 distinct CDR3 sequences; less than 8.5% were seen once. Sequences were derived from CD8+ T cells sorted from PBMCs, sampled 15 days after the yellow fever booster vaccination. Every receptor here comes from a man aged 25 to 40 who received the YFV17D yellow fever vaccine.

The CDR3 region is CASSIHWGERTGELFF. DNA for the CDR3: TGTGCCAGCAGCATCCACTGGGGGGAGAGAACCGGGGAGCTGTTTTTT. The rearrangement joins TRBV7-8 to TRBJ2-2; weak D call: TRBD2 (6 bases). Germline loops: CDR1 SGHVS, CDR2 FQNEAQ. The CDR3 totals 16 residues. V gave up 5 bases and J gave up 5 bases, with 18 bases separating them. Full variable domain (outside the CDR3, taken from reference TRBV7-8 and TRBJ2-2): GAGVSQSPRYKVAKRGQDVALRCDPISGHVSLFWYQQALGQGPEFLTYFQNEAQLDKSGLPSDRFFAERPEGSVSTLKIQRTQQEDSAVYLCASSIHWGERTGELFFGEGSRLTVL.

This clonotype was seen repeatedly, ten times or more. This rearrangement joins TRBV6-6 to TRBJ2-3; D is possibly TRBD1 or TRBD2 (5 bases each). The CDR3 covers 13 residues. CDR1 is MNHNY, CDR2 SVGAGI, per germline (reference sequence). The V gene lost 9 bases and the J gene lost 2 bases, with 12 bases spanning the gap. The CDR3 DNA sequence: TGTGCCAGTCGGGTAGGGACCACAGATACGCAGTATTTT. Translation gives CASRVGTTDTQYF.

The table lists this clonotype with many counts. J is TRBJ2-1 and V is TRBV4-2; D remains unclear. The CDR3 totals 15 residues. Looked up from germline, CDR1 is LGHNA and CDR2 is YNFKEQ. The V end was cut by 4 bases, the J end by 4 bases, with 14 bases between. The CDR3, as DNA: TGTGCCAGCAGCCGAGGATTCGAGTCATACAATGAGCAGTTCTTC. Protein product: CASSRGFESYNEQFF.

This clonotype was found a few times. The V call is TRBV20-1, the J call TRBJ2-1; D is uncertain. The V gene's germline CDR1 is DFQATT and CDR2 SNEGSKA (reference sequence). V was pared by 5 bases and J by 9 bases, with 11 bases between. The CDR3 loop spans 11 amino acids. The CDR3 reads CSALAWGEQFF. The CDR3, as DNA: TGCAGTGCTCTCGCGTGGGGTGAGCAGTTCTTC.

This clonotype was seen ten or more times. The chain joins TRBV6-2 or TRBV6-3 to TRBJ2-1; 8 positions match TRBD2. V lost 0 bases to trimming and J lost 7 bases; unmatched junction nucleotides: 8. Germline CDR1 MNHEY, CDR2 SVGEGT. This CDR3 contains 16 residues. CDR3 residues: CASSYSASGSWNEQFF. CDR3 coding DNA: TGTGCCAGCAGTTACTCAGCCAGCGGGAGTTGGAATGAGCAGTTCTTC.

This clonotype was observed at least ten times. V gene TRBV7-9 combines with J gene TRBJ2-5, with 8 positions matching TRBD2. In germline, CDR1 is SEHNR, CDR2 FQNEAQ (reference sequence). The CDR3 sequence is 15 residues long. Trimming removed 4 bases from V and 4 bases from J; junction bases left unmatched: 8. CDR3 sequence reads: CASSYSGILGETQYF. The CDR3 nucleotides read TGTGCCAGCAGCTATAGCGGGATATTGGGAGAGACCCAGTACTTC.

At least ten counts were recorded for this clonotype. The V and J genes are TRBV7-2 and TRBJ2-3; a weak D match, TRBD1 (5 bases). Per germline, CDR1 SGHTA and CDR2 FQGNSA. The ends were cut back, 0 bases at V and 3 bases at J, with 16 bases in the middle. The CDR3 contains 17 residues. This CDR3 reads CASSLAQGLDLTDTQYF. The CDR3 nucleotides read TGTGCCAGCAGCTTAGCGCAGGGCCTAGACCTAACAGATACGCAGTATTTT. Based on the CDR3 plus reference TRBV7-2 and TRBJ2-3, the full variable domain is GAGVSQSPSNKVTEKGKDVELRCDPISGHTALYWYRQSLGQGLEFLIYFQGNSAPDKSGLPSDRFSAERTGGSVSTLTIQRTQQEDSAVYLCASSLAQGLDLTDTQYFGPGTRLTVL.

This clonotype was seen many times. The chain joins TRBV14 to TRBJ1-3; D not resolved. V shed 0 bases and J shed 6 bases, with 9 bases lying between them. The CDR3 covers 14 residues. The germline V gene encodes CDR1 SGHDN and CDR2 FVKESK. The CDR3 region is CASSQEGPLNTIYF. The CDR3, as DNA: TGTGCCAGCAGCCAAGAAGGCCCGTTAAACACCATATATTTT. Together with reference TRBV14 and TRBJ1-3, the CDR3 gives the full variable domain: EAGVTQFPSHSVIEKGQTVTLRCDPISGHDNLYWYRRVMGKEIKFLLHFVKESKQDESGMPNNRFLAERTGGTYSTLKVQPAELEDSGVYFCASSQEGPLNTIYFGEGSWLTVV.